This entry describes one T cell receptor beta chain. The data are from a study of blood T cell repertoires in COVID-19. The overall study: Samples representing acute and convalescent COVID-19 were sourced from the United States, Italy and Spain. From T cells, B-cell-depleted T cells, or PBMCs came the material, which was cDNA or gDNA.

Clones were sequenced by immunoSEQ multiplex PCR, and TCRdb holds only the in-frame ones, with some missing. The sample has roughly 150,000 clones, approximately 82% seen once. The V end lost 2 bases, the J end lost 5 bases, and 12 bases lay between the germline ends. This CDR3 has 14 amino acids. Germline V gene data show CDR1 as SEHNR and CDR2 as FQNEAQ (reference sequence). The chain combines TRBV7-9 with TRBJ1-1; D call uncertain. What was sequenced was peripheral blood. This receptor was identified in a man aged 60-69 years who had recovered from COVID-19. The CDR3 nucleotides read TGTGCCAGCAGCTTAAACATCGCGGGGACTGAAGCTTTCTTT. Its translation: CASSLNIAGTEAFF.